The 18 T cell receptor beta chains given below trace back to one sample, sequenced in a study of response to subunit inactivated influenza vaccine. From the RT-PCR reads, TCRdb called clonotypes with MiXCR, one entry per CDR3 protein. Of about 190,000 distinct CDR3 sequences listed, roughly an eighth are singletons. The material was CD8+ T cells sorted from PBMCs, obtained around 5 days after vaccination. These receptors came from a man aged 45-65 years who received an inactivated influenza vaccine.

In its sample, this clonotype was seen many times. CDR3 DNA: TGTGCCAGCAGTTTATATCGGCCGGGGGGAGGAGATACGCAGTATTTT. This codes for CASSLYRPGGGDTQYF. This chain joins TRBV12-3 or TRBV12-4 and TRBJ2-3; the match to TRBD2 covers 7 bases. CDR3 length: 16 amino acids. J lost 5 bases, V lost 2 bases, and 10 bases had no gene match.

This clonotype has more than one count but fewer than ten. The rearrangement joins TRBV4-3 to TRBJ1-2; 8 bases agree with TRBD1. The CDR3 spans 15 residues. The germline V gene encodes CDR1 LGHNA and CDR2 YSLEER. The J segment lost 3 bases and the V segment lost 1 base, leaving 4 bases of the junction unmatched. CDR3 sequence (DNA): TGCGCCAGCAGCCAAGCCCCACAGGGGGACTATGGCTACACCTTC. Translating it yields CASSQAPQGDYGYTF.

The CDR3 DNA reads TGTGCCAGCAGTTACTCGCTTTATGGGGGAATGTTCAACAATGAGCAGTTCTTC. This translates into CASSYSLYGGMFNNEQFF. The rearrangement uses TRBV6-2 or TRBV6-3 and TRBJ2-1; the D call may be TRBD1 or TRBD2 (5 bases each). With 0 bases removed from V and 5 bases from J, the gap between germline ends came to 20 bases. The germline CDR1 and CDR2 sequences are MNHEY and SVGEGT. The CDR3 is 18 amino acids.

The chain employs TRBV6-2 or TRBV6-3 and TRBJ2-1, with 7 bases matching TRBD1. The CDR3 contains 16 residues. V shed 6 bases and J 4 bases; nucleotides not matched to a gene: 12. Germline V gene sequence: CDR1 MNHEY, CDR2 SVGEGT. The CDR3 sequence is CASSPGTDRSYNEQFF. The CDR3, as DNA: TGTGCCAGCAGCCCCGGGACAGACCGCTCTTACAATGAGCAGTTCTTC.

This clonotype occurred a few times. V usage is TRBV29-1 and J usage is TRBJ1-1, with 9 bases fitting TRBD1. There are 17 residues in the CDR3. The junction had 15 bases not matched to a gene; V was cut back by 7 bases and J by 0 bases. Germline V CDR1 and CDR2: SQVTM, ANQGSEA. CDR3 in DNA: TGCAGCGCCTCTCCCCACAGGGGGCTTGGAGTGAACACTGAAGCTTTCTTT. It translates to CSASPHRGLGVNTEAFF.

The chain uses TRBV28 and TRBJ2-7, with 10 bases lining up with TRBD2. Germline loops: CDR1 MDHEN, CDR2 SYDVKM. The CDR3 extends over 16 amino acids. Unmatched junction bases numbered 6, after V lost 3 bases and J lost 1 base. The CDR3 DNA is TGTGCCAGCAGTTTCACTGGGACTAGCGAATCCTACGAGCAGTACTTC. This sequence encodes CASSFTGTSESYEQYF.

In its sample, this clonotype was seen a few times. CDR3 sequence: CASSFRQGPIPSGANVLTF. DNA of the CDR3: TGTGCCAGCAGCTTTCGACAGGGGCCTATACCCTCTGGGGCCAACGTCCTGACTTTC. The chain combines TRBV9 with TRBJ2-6; 8 bases fit TRBD1. The CDR3 extends over 19 amino acids. Germline CDR1 reads SGDLS; CDR2 reads YYNGEE. J lost 0 bases, V lost 4 bases, and 12 bases had no gene match.

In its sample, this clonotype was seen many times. DNA for the CDR3: TGCAGCGTTGAAGCCAGGGGACGCGACAATGAGCAGTTCTTC. Amino acids: CSVEARGRDNEQFF. This rearrangement joins TRBV29-1 to TRBJ2-1, with D possibly being TRBD1 (6 bases). Trimming shortened V by 1 base and J by 5 bases, and 12 bases separated the two germline ends. This CDR3 region has 14 residues. Germline V gene data show CDR1 as SQVTM and CDR2 as ANQGSEA.

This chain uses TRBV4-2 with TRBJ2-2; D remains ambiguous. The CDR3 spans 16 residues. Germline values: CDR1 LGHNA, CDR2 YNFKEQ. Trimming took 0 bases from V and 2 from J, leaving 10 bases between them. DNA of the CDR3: TGTGCCAGCAGCCAAGATATGACGGTAAACACCGGGGAGCTGTTTTTT. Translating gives CASSQDMTVNTGELFF.

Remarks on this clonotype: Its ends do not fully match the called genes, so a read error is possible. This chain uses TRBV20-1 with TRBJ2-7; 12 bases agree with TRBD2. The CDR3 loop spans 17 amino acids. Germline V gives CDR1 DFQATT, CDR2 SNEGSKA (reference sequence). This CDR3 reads CCANGQLAGGGSYEQYF. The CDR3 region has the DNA TGCTGTGCTAACGGGCAACTAGCGGGAGGCGGCTCCTACGAGCAGTACTTC.

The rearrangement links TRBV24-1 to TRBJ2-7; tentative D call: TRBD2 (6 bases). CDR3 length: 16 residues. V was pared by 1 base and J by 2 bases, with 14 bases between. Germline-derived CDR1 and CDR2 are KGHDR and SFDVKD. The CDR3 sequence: CATSDLGPRRAYEQYF. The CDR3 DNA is TGTGCCACCAGTGATTTAGGTCCGAGGAGGGCCTACGAGCAGTACTTC.

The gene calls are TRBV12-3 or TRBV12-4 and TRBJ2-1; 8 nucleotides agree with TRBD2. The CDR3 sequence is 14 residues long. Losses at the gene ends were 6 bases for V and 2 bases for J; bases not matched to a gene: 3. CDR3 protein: CASRGLVPYNEQFF. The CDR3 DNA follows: TGTGCCAGCAGGGGACTAGTCCCCTACAATGAGCAGTTCTTC.

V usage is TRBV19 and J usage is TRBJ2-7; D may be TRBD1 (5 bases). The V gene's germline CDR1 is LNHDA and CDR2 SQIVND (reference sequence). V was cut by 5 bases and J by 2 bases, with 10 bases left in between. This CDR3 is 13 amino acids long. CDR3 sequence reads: CASSFRATYEQYF. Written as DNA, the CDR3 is TGTGCCAGTAGTTTCAGGGCAACCTACGAGCAGTACTTC.

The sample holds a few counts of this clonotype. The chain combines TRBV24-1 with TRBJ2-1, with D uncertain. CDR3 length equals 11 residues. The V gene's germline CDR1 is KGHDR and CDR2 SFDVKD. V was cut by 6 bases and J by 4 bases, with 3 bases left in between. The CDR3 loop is CATSRYNEQFF. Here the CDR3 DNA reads TGTGCCACCAGTCGATACAATGAGCAGTTCTTC.

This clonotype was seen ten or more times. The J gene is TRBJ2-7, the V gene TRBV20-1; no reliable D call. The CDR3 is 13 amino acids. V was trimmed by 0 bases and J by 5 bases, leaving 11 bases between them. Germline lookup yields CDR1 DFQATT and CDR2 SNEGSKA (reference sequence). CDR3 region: CSARDLRYHEQYF. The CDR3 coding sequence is TGCAGTGCTAGAGATCTGAGGTACCACGAGCAGTACTTC.

The CDR3 reads CASSHIAGGRGEQFF. The DNA of the CDR3 is TGCGCCAGCAGTCATATAGCGGGGGGGCGGGGTGAGCAGTTCTTC. The chain has TRBV10-2 and TRBJ2-1, with 11 bases identical to TRBD2. The V and J ends lost 5 bases and 9 bases, in that order; junction bases with no gene match: 9. Germline CDR1 WSHSY, CDR2 SAAADI. The CDR3 length is 15 residues.

The CDR3, as DNA: TGTGCCAGCAGTTACTCGATAGAGAGGGCGGCTCGGGACGAGCAGTACTTC. Protein sequence: CASSYSIERAARDEQYF. This chain links TRBV6-5 with TRBJ2-7; D is possibly TRBD2 (5 bases). This CDR3 contains 17 residues. V was clipped by 0 bases and J by 5 bases, with 20 bases between them. CDR1 is MNHEY and CDR2 is SVGAGI in the germline V gene.

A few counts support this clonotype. The CDR3 reads CASSYFGKNQPQHF. Written as DNA, the CDR3 is TGTGCCAGCAGTTACTTCGGGAAGAATCAGCCCCAGCATTTT. The V call is TRBV6-2 or TRBV6-3, the J call TRBJ1-5; D gene unclear. Germline CDR1 reads MNHEY; CDR2 reads SVGEGT. Between the trimmed V and J ends, which lost 1 base and 4 bases, there was a span of 8 bases. CDR3 size: 14 residues.